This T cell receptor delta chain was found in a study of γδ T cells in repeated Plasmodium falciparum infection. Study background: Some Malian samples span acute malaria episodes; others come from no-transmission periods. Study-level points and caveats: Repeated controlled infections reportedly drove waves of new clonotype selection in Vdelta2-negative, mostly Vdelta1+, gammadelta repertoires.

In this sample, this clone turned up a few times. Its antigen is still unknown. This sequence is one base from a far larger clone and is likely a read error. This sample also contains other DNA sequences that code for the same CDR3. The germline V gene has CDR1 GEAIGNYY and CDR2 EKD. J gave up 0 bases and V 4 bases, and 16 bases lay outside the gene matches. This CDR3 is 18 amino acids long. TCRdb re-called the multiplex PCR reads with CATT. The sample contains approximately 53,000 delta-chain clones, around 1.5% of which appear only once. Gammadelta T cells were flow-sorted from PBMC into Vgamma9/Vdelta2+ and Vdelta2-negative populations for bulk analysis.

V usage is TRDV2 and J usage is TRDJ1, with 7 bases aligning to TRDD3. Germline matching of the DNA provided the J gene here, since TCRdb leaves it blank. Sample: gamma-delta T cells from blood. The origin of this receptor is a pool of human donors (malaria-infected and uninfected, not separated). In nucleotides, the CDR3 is TGTGCCTGTGATACCGAACTCTTTCCCCTGGGGGACACCGATAAACTCATCTTT. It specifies CACDTELFPLGDTDKLIF.